The present entry profiles one TCR beta chain with its context. CDR3 length equals 16 residues. The germline gives CDR1 SGHRS, CDR2 YFSETQ. Losses at the gene ends were 7 bases for V and 1 base for J; bases not matched to a gene: 8. This entry comes from a study of blood T cell repertoires in COVID-19. Study-level information: Nucleic acid was either cDNA or gDNA, and it came from T cells, B-cell-depleted T cells, or PBMCs.

Here immunoSEQ multiplex PCR was the method, and the copy in TCRdb shows in-frame clones only, minus some. The sample shows about 320,000 clones, 90% of them seen only once. This sequence was found in a man in his sixties who had recovered from COVID-19. The chain recombines TRBV5-1 with TRBJ2-2; 9 positions match TRBD1. The sequenced sample consisted of PBMCs or T cells enriched from blood (not recorded which). The CDR3 sequence: CASRSPGQGNTGELFF. The CDR3 DNA follows: TGCGCCAGCCGTTCGCCGGGACAGGGGAACACCGGGGAGCTGTTTTTT.